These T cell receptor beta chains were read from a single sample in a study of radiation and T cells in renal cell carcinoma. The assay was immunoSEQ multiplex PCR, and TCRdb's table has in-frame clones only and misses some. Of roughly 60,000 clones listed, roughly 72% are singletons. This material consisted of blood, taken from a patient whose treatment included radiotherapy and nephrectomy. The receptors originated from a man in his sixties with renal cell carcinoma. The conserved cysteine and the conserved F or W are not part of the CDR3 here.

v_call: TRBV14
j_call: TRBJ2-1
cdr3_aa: ASSLSYWTNNEQF

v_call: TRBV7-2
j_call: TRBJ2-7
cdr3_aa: ASRRGGGYEQY

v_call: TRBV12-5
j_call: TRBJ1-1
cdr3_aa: ASGLVRWSYGIDERTEAF

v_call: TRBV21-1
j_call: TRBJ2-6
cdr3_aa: ASSKLPGANVLT

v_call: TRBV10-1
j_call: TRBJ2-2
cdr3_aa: ASSPGGTSRTGELF

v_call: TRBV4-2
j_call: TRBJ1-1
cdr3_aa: ASSQDKTGGTEAF

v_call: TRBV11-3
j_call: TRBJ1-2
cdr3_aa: ASSLREFDGYT

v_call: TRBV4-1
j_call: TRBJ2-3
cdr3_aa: ASSQEWLAGSDTQY

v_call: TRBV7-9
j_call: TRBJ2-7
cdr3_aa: ASSLAELQY

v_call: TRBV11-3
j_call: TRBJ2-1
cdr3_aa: ASSSHERLNNEQF

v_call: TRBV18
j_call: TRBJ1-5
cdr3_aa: ASSPAGNQPQH

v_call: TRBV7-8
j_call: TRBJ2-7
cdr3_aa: ASSLYGFYEQY

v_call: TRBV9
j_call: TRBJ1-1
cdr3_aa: ASSAQGMNTEAF

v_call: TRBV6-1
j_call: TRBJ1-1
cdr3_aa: ASSEMAGMNTEAF

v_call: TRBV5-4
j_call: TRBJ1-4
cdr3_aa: ASSLEPATNEKLF

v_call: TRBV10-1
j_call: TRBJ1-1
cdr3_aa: ASSKDVGRDAF

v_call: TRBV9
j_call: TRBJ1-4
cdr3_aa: ASSGQGGTNEKLF

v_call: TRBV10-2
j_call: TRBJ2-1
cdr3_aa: ASTVRDRGGNEQF

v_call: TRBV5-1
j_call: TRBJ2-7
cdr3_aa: ASSLTGTGAHEQY

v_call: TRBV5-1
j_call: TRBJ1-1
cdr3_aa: ASSLTQTLNTEAF

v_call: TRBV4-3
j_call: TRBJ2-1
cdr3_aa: ASSQGSAGENEQF

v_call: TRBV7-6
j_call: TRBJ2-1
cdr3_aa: ASSMGAWINEQF

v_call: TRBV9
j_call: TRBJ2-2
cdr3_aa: ASSVDGRATGELF

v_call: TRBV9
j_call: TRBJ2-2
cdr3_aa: ASSVGQADTGELF

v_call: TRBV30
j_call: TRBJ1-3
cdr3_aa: AWGRQGTGNTIY

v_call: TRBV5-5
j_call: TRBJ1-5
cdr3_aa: ASSLDSNQPQH

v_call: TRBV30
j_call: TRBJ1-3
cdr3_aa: AWRADSRIGNTIY

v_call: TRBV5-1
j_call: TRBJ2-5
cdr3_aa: ASSLKHGPAETQY

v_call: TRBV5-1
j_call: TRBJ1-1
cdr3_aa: ASRYGDREGRAEAF

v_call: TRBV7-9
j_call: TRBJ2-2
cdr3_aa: ASSLETPPYTGELF

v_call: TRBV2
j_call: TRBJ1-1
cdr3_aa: ASSGSRQGLNTEAF

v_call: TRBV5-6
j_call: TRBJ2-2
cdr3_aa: ASSGGLAGVRTGELF

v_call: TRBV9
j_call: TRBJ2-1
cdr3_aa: ASSVGGEEQF

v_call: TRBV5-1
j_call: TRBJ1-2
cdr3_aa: ASSLRGQGADGYT

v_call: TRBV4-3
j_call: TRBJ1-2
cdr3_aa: ASSQDVTRSSIGGYT

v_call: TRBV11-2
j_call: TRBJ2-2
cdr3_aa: ASSLAAGGNTGELF

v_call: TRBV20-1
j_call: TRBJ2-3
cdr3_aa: SATDMDTQY